The 24 T cell receptor beta chains given below trace back to one sample, sequenced in a study of molecular identifiers for immune sequencing clone quantification. TCRdb analysed the PCR reads with MiXCR anew, one entry per CDR3 protein. The profile shows just over 35,000 distinct CDR3 sequences, roughly 20% of them singletons. Sequencing input: naive CD8+ T cells from blood, with Jurkat cell RNA spiked in. Subset reported: FACS-sorted CD8+CD4-CCR7+CD45RA+ naive T cells. Receptors were obtained from a human donor in good health. Some libraries in this study had Jurkat cell RNA spiked in.

This clonotype showed up many times. V and J are TRBV27 and TRBJ2-1; a weak D match, TRBD2 (6 bases). Trimming left V 5 bases short and J 2 bases short, with 19 bases between. The CDR3 runs to 17 residues. CDR1 and CDR2 from the germline V gene are MNHEY and SMNVEV (reference sequence). This chain's CDR3 is CASSKLRESVAYNEQFF. CDR3 nucleotide sequence: TGTGCCAGCAGTAAACTTCGGGAGTCGGTGGCCTACAATGAGCAGTTCTTC.

This clonotype was seen many times. This chain uses TRBV7-2 with TRBJ1-5; D remains unclear. Trimming cost V 1 base and J 4 bases, with 8 bases left between them. Germline CDR1 SGHTA, CDR2 FQGNSA. There are 14 residues in the CDR3. The CDR3 nucleotides are TGTGCCAGCAGCTTAGGAGCGGGTAATCAGCCCCAGCATTTT. Its protein product is CASSLGAGNQPQHF.

V and J are TRBV9 and TRBJ2-7, with TRBD2 matching 8 bases. Germline values: CDR1 SGDLS, CDR2 YYNGEE. V lost 0 bases to trimming and J lost 2 bases; unmatched junction nucleotides: 4. The CDR3 consists of 15 residues. DNA for the CDR3: TGTGCCAGCAGCGTAGAAGCGGGAGCTACCTACGAGCAGTACTTC. Translated: CASSVEAGATYEQYF.

The chain links TRBV2 to TRBJ2-3, with TRBD1 matching 10 bases. CDR1 and CDR2 from the germline V gene are SNHLY and FYNNEI. CDR3 length equals 15 residues. The ends lost 7 bases at V and 3 bases at J; junction bases unmatched: 7. The CDR3 reads CASKRTGGSTDTQYF. The CDR3 nucleotides are TGTGCCAGCAAACGGACAGGGGGGTCAACAGATACGCAGTATTTT. Supplemented by reference TRBV2 and TRBJ2-3, the full variable domain reads EPEVTQTPSHQVTQMGQEVILRCVPISNHLYFYWYRQILGQKVEFLVSFYNNEISEKSEIFDDQFSVERPDGSNFTLKIRSTKLEDSAMYFCASKRTGGSTDTQYFGPGTRLTVL.

This clonotype was counted only a few times. The V and J genes are TRBV6-2 or TRBV6-3 and TRBJ2-1; D possibly corresponds to TRBD2 (5 bases). The ends were cut back, 6 bases at V and 6 bases at J, with 12 bases in the middle. CDR3 length equals 13 residues. Germline CDR1 reads MNHEY; CDR2 reads SVGEGT. The CDR3 loop reads CASSLGGSNEQFF. CDR3 bases: TGTGCCAGCAGCCTCGGAGGTAGCAATGAGCAGTTCTTC.

This clonotype has ten or more counts. The V gene is TRBV7-8, the J gene TRBJ1-4, with 7 bases matching TRBD1. V dropped 3 bases and J dropped 4; count of bases not matched to a gene: 2. CDR1 is SGHVS, CDR2 FQNEAQ, per germline. The CDR3 is 14 amino acids. The CDR3 loop reads CASSLGQLNEKLFF. For the CDR3, the DNA is TGTGCCAGCAGCTTGGGACAGCTTAATGAAAAACTGTTTTTT.

This clonotype was recorded at least ten times. The chain has TRBV12-3 or TRBV12-4 and TRBJ2-4; D is unclear. The CDR3 totals 12 residues. The V and J ends lost 2 bases and 8 bases respectively, with 7 bases between them. CDR3 sequence reads: CASSLNGYIQYF. The CDR3 DNA sequence: TGTGCCAGCAGTTTAAATGGGTACATTCAGTACTTC.

This clonotype was detected many times. This sequence joins TRBV29-1 and TRBJ2-5; D may correspond to TRBD1 or TRBD2 (5 bases each). V lost 3 bases, J lost 4 bases, and 15 bases lay in between. The CDR3 has 14 residues. Germline lookup yields CDR1 SQVTM and CDR2 ANQGSEA. The CDR3 here is CSVEGTLKGETQYF. In DNA, the CDR3 is TGCAGCGTTGAGGGGACCCTCAAGGGAGAGACCCAGTACTTC.

There are many counts of this clonotype. The chain has TRBV24-1 and TRBJ2-3, with TRBD2 matching 9 bases. CDR1 KGHDR and CDR2 SFDVKD come from the germline V gene. J lost 3 bases, V lost 4 bases, and 4 bases had no gene match. The CDR3 loop spans 15 amino acids. The CDR3 region is CATSDPAGGTDTQYF. In nucleotides, the CDR3 is TGTGCCACCAGTGACCCAGCGGGAGGAACAGATACGCAGTATTTT.

This clonotype was found many times. The chain combines TRBV28 with TRBJ2-7, with 7 positions matching TRBD1. Germline lookup yields CDR1 MDHEN and CDR2 SYDVKM. V shed 3 bases and J 3 bases; nucleotides not matched to a gene: 14. The CDR3 is 17 residues long. The CDR3: CASSFPSTGAVHYEQYF. CDR3 nucleotide sequence: TGTGCCAGCAGTTTCCCGTCAACAGGGGCCGTCCACTACGAGCAGTACTTC.

The sample holds many counts of this clonotype. The chain carries TRBV6-5 and TRBJ1-1; tentative D call: TRBD1 (6 bases). The germline V and J ends were trimmed by 7 bases and 5 bases, with 14 bases remaining between them. The germline CDR1 and CDR2 sequences are MNHEY and SVGAGI. The CDR3 covers 13 residues. The CDR3 DNA sequence: TGTGCCAGCACTTTGGGGGCAGGTACTGAAGCTTTCTTT. It specifies CASTLGAGTEAFF.

In regard to this clonotype: An end of the junction differs from the germline gene, which may be a read error. This chain connects TRBV12-3 or TRBV12-4 to TRBJ2-1; the D gene is possibly TRBD2 (6 bases). The CDR3 runs 13 residues. The CDR3, as DNA: TGTGCCAACACCATAGGGACTGTTAATGAGCGGTTCTTC. Translation: CANTIGTVNERFF.

This chain joins TRBV11-3 and TRBJ2-1, with 7 bases fitting TRBD1. Trimming took 6 bases from V and 3 from J; bases not matched to a gene: 8. The CDR3 covers 15 residues. Germline V gene data show CDR1 as SGHNT and CDR2 as YENEEA. CDR3 protein: CASSSPGTDYNEQFF. As DNA, the CDR3 is TGTGCCAGCAGTTCTCCCGGGACAGACTACAATGAGCAGTTCTTC.

This clonotype occurred many times. The V gene is TRBV6-6, the J gene TRBJ1-1, with D perhaps TRBD1 (5 bases). The V and J ends lost 2 bases and 6 bases respectively, with 7 bases between them. The CDR3 loop spans 12 amino acids. Germline V CDR1 and CDR2: MNHNY, SVGAGI (reference sequence). This CDR3 reads CASSYTTAEAFF. CDR3 DNA sequence: TGTGCCAGCAGTTACACGACAGCTGAAGCTTTCTTT.

This clonotype was seen repeatedly, ten times or more. The gene calls are TRBV14 and TRBJ2-7; possible D gene TRBD1, 7 bases. Between the trimmed V and J ends, which lost 5 bases and 3 bases, there was a span of 17 bases. Per the germline V gene, CDR1 is SGHDN and CDR2 is FVKESK. The CDR3 runs 15 residues. The CDR3 region has the DNA TGTGCCAGCAGCGAGGAGGAGGGGGCCTACTACGAGCAGTACTTC. The encoded protein is CASSEEEGAYYEQYF.

The sample holds many counts of this clonotype. The DNA for the CDR3 is TGTGCCAGCAGTTTGGGGGACGACGAGCAGTACTTC. Its translation is CASSLGDDEQYF. This rearrangement joins TRBV12-3 or TRBV12-4 to TRBJ2-7; perhaps D is TRBD1 or TRBD2 (5 bases each). Trimming took off 3 bases at V and 5 bases at J, with 8 bases between the two ends. This CDR3 contains 12 residues.

In this sample, this clonotype turned up a few times. The rearrangement links TRBV11-2 to TRBJ2-2; 7 bases match TRBD2. Trimming cost V 4 bases and J 6 bases; bases outside gene matches: 17. The CDR3 spans 18 residues. CDR1 SGHAT and CDR2 FQNNGV come from the germline V gene. CDR3 in DNA: TGTGCCAGCAGCTCAAACAGCGGGACGAACGCGAGGGCCGGGGAGCTGTTTTTT. Encoded protein: CASSSNSGTNARAGELFF.

This clonotype was recorded many times. The rearrangement joins TRBV20-1 to TRBJ2-3; 8 nucleotides align to TRBD2. V lost 4 bases, J lost 0 bases, and 12 bases stayed unmatched. Germline V gene sequence: CDR1 DFQATT, CDR2 SNEGSKA (reference sequence). The CDR3 spans 17 residues. The CDR3 nucleotides are TGCAGTGCTATTAGCGGGGAGGTTTGGAGTAGCACAGATACGCAGTATTTT. It is translated as CSAISGEVWSSTDTQYF.

The CDR3 DNA reads TGTGCCAGCAGCGCTCTAGCGGGAGCGGGGTGGGGACAAGAGACCCAGTACTTC. Its protein product is CASSALAGAGWGQETQYF. This chain joins TRBV13 and TRBJ2-5; 10 nucleotides line up with TRBD2. V lost 5 bases to trimming and J lost 2 bases; unmatched junction nucleotides: 14. CDR1 and CDR2 from the germline V gene are PRHDT and FYEKMQ (reference sequence). The CDR3 is 18 amino acids.

As concerns this clonotype: A much larger clone is a single base away; this may be a read error. The DNA of the CDR3 is TGTGCCAGCAGCCAGGATCAGTTCACCGGGGAGCTGTCTTTT. It specifies CASSQDQFTGELSF. V is TRBV4-2 and J is TRBJ2-2; tentatively, D is TRBD2 (5 bases). The CDR3 contains 14 residues. Germline-derived CDR1 and CDR2 are LGHNA and YNFKEQ.

This clonotype appeared many times. The chain couples TRBV7-9 to TRBJ2-7; no firm D call. Trimming removed 3 bases at V and 0 bases at J, with 9 bases between. Germline CDR1 SEHNR, CDR2 FQNEAQ (reference sequence). This CDR3 is 14 amino acids long. The DNA of the CDR3 is TGTGCCAGCAGCTTCGTGGTGAGCTCCTACGAGCAGTACTTC. This translates into CASSFVVSSYEQYF.

At least ten counts were recorded for this clonotype. The chain has TRBV5-6 and TRBJ2-7; D uncertain. Trimming took 2 bases from V and 0 from J, leaving 9 bases between them. Germline CDR1 reads SGHDT; CDR2 reads YYEEEE. This CDR3 region has 14 residues. The CDR3 coding sequence is TGTGCCAGCAGCTTTGGGGAAGACTCCTACGAGCAGTACTTC. Residues: CASSFGEDSYEQYF.

This clonotype was detected many times. The junction departs from the called germline gene at one end, perhaps through a read error. The genes are TRBV2 and TRBJ1-1; no reliable D call. Germline V gives CDR1 SNHLY, CDR2 FYNNEI. The CDR3 is made up of 10 amino acids. The CDR3 DNA is TGTGCCAGCAGTGAAGAGGCGGCTAGGTTT. Translating it yields CASSEEAARF.

This clonotype came up many times. The chain uses TRBV11-3 and TRBJ2-1; TRBD1 or TRBD2 may be the D gene (5 bases each). Trimming removed 1 base at V and 8 bases at J, with 18 bases between. The CDR3 spans 16 residues. The germline gives CDR1 SGHNT, CDR2 YENEEA. DNA for the CDR3: TGTGCCAGCAGCTTAGGGGGCGGCCAGGGAGAGGATGAGCAGTTCTTC. Protein product: CASSLGGGQGEDEQFF.